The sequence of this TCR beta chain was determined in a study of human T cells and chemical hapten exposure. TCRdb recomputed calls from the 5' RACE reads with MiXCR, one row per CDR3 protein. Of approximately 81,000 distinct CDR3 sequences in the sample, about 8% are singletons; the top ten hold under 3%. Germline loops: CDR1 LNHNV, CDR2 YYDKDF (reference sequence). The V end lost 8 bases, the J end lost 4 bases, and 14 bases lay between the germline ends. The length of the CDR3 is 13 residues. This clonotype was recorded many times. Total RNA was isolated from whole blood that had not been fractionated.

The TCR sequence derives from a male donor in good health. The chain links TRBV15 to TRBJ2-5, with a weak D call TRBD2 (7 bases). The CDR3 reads CATSQGGGETQYF. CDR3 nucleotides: TGTGCCACCTCGCAAGGGGGGGGAGAGACCCAGTACTTC.